These 3 T cell receptor beta chains came from one sample sequenced in a study of T cell repertoires in cytomegalovirus infection (dated 2019 in TCRdb). The sequencer was an Illumina HiSeq 1500. The public sequencing data were trimmed at Q25 with fastp and processed into clonotypes with MiXCR by TCRdb, which kept only in-frame beta chains. Each entry merges the rows of one CDR3 protein and shows their most common DNA and genes. This sample has fewer than 550,000 distinct CDR3 sequences in its table, and 10% to 12% of those were observed once. The ten largest make up 10% of the sample. The sample consisted of PBMCs. All receptors come from a human donor in good health (CMV status not recorded). Some clones in this sample may be carry-over from other donors' samples.

This clonotype was seen repeatedly, ten times or more. The chain joins TRBV6-6 to TRBJ1-3, with D tentatively TRBD1 (6 bases). CDR1 MNHNY and CDR2 SVGAGI come from the germline V gene (reference sequence). Trimming removed 5 bases at V and 0 bases at J, with 11 bases between. This CDR3 comprises 15 residues. The chain's CDR3 is CASSPGHYSGNTIYF. Written as DNA, the CDR3 is TGTGCCAGCAGTCCGGGACACTACTCTGGAAACACCATATATTTT.

This clonotype was counted between two and nine times. The chain combines TRBV9 with TRBJ2-2, with 13 bases lining up with TRBD2. Germline CDR1 is SGDLS and CDR2 is YYNGEE. V gave up 3 bases and J gave up 13 bases; unmatched junction bases: 3. The CDR3 length is 13 residues. Written as DNA, the CDR3 is TGTGCCAGCAGCGAGACTAGCGGGGGGCCGCTGTTTTTT. As protein: CASSETSGGPLFF. Drawing the rest from reference TRBV9 and TRBJ2-2, the complete variable domain is DSGVTQTPKHLITATGQRVTLRCSPRSGDLSVYWYQQSLDQGLQFLIQYYNGEERAKGNILERFSAQQFPDLHSELNLSSLELGDSALYFCASSETSGGPLFFGEGSRLTVL.

This clonotype was observed a handful of times. This chain links TRBV7-2 with TRBJ1-1; a weak D match, TRBD1 (5 bases). With 1 base removed from V and 4 bases from J, the gap between germline ends came to 13 bases. The V gene's germline CDR1 is SGHTA and CDR2 FQGNSA. This CDR3 spans 15 amino acids. Here the CDR3 reads CASSLDNIGGTEAFF. In DNA form, the CDR3 reads TGTGCCAGCAGCTTAGATAACATCGGGGGCACTGAAGCTTTCTTT. Full variable domain (remainder filled in from reference TRBV7-2 and TRBJ1-1): GAGVSQSPSNKVTEKGKDVELRCDPISGHTALYWYRQSLGQGLEFLIYFQGNSAPDKSGLPSDRFSAERTGGSVSTLTIQRTQQEDSAVYLCASSLDNIGGTEAFFGQGTRLTVV.